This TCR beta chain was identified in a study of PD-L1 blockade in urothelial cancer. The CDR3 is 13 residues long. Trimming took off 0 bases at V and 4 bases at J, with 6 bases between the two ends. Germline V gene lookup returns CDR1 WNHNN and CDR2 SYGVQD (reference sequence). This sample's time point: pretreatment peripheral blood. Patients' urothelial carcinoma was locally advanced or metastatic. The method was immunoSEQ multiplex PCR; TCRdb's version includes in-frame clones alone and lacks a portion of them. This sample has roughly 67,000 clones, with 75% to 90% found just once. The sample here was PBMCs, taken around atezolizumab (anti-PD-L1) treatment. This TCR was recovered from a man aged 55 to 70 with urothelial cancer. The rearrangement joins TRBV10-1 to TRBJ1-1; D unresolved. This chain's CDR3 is CASSESRGTEAFF. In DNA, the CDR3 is TGCGCCAGCAGTGAGTCCAGAGGCACTGAAGCTTTCTTT.